This entry lists 7 T cell receptor beta chains sequenced from one sample in a study of blood T cell repertoires in COVID-19. The table came from immunoSEQ multiplex PCR; TCRdb's copy has only in-frame clones and leaves some out. This table holds some 78,000 clones, 80% found once. Input material: peripheral blood. The source is a man aged 60-69 years with active or convalescent COVID-19.

The chain joins TRBV11-1 to TRBJ1-6; D not certain. CDR3 size: 14 residues. Per germline, CDR1 SGHAT and CDR2 FQDESV (reference sequence). The V and J ends lost 3 bases and 7 bases respectively, with 10 bases between them. This CDR3 reads CASSFVRSNSPLHF. The CDR3 bases are TGTGCCAGCAGCTTTGTACGGTCGAATTCACCCCTCCACTTT.

The V call is TRBV6-6, the J call TRBJ1-4; D may be TRBD1 (6 bases). Trimming pared 6 bases from V and 1 base from J, leaving 12 bases between. CDR1 and CDR2 from the germline V gene are MNHNY and SVGAGI (reference sequence). CDR3 length equals 15 residues. The CDR3 DNA reads TGTGCCAGCAGCTCACCCAGGGGAACTAATGAAAAACTGTTTTTT. It is translated as CASSSPRGTNEKLFF.

The chain employs TRBV3-1 (or the pseudogene TRBV3-2) and TRBJ1-2; 7 bases match TRBD1. Germline CDR1 and CDR2: LGHDT and YNNKEL (reference sequence). The J segment lost 3 bases and the V segment lost 3 bases, leaving 1 base of the junction unmatched. The CDR3 extends over 13 amino acids. The CDR3 here is CASSQTGYYGYTF. DNA for the CDR3: TGTGCCAGCAGCCAGACAGGGTACTATGGCTACACCTTC.

This chain links TRBV7-9 with TRBJ1-1; 8 nucleotides align to TRBD1. With 4 bases clipped from V and 3 bases from J, the junction kept 4 bases outside the gene matches. CDR1 and CDR2 (germline): SEHNR, FQNEAQ (reference sequence). The CDR3 covers 14 residues. This CDR3 is CASSSQQGDTEAFF. In DNA form, the CDR3 reads TGTGCCAGCAGCTCCCAACAGGGGGACACTGAAGCTTTCTTT.

The chain links TRBV18 to TRBJ2-3; 7 nucleotides line up with TRBD1. Germline V gene sequence: CDR1 KGHSH, CDR2 LQKENI. CDR3 length equals 16 residues. The ends lost 4 bases at V and 4 bases at J; junction bases unmatched: 11. The CDR3 loop reads CASSLTPGQRSDTQYF. In DNA form, the CDR3 reads TGTGCCAGCTCACTAACACCGGGACAGAGATCAGATACGCAGTATTTT. The whole variable domain, filled in from reference TRBV18 and TRBJ2-3, reads NAGVMQNPRHLVRRRGQEARLRCSPMKGHSHVYWYRQLPEEGLKFMVYLQKENIIDESGMPKERFSAEFPKEGPSILRIQQVVRGDSAAYFCASSLTPGQRSDTQYFGPGTRLTVL.

The CDR3 spells CASSLRTGSYGYTF. CDR3 nucleotide sequence: TGTGCCAGCAGCCTCCGGACAGGGTCCTATGGCTACACCTTC. This rearrangement joins TRBV11-2 to TRBJ1-2; 8 nucleotides line up with TRBD1. Per germline, CDR1 SGHAT and CDR2 FQNNGV. This CDR3 has 14 amino acids. J was trimmed by 4 bases and V by 5 bases; bases with no gene match: 6.

In its sample, this clone was seen a few times. V is TRBV5-5 and J is TRBJ1-2; D gene uncertain. The CDR3 sequence is 15 residues long. Germline values: CDR1 SGHKS, CDR2 YYEKEE (reference sequence). The V and J ends lost 0 bases and 2 bases respectively, with 11 bases between them. The CDR3 bases are TGTGCCAGCAGCTTGGTACTCGAGGGAAACTATGGCTACACCTTC. It yields the protein CASSLVLEGNYGYTF.